This is a list of T cell receptor beta chains from one sample in a study of T cell changes during pregnancy in multiple sclerosis. Sequencing used immunoSEQ multiplex PCR; TCRdb keeps in-frame clones, though not all of them. The sample holds over 70,000 clones, about 94% seen once. The specimen was peripheral blood, collected in the third trimester of pregnancy. The receptors originated from a female donor with multiple sclerosis, enrolled in a pregnancy study. Each CDR3 is given with its conserved first and last residue. D genes are given only for firm matches. A row's size may be missing; if present it is once, few, many or a size class.

TRBJ2-1	TRBD2	TRBV9	.	TGTGCCAGCAGCGTAGGGAGACTAGCGGGAAGATACAATGAGCAGTTCTTC	CASSVGRLAGRYNEQFF
TRBJ2-5	.	TRBV29-1	.	TGCAGCGTTGGGCAGGTGGTCGTGGAGACCCAGTACTTC	CSVGQVVVETQYF
TRBJ2-5	.	TRBV4-2	.	TGTGCCAGCAGCCAAGGCCCACTGGTTCGAGAGACCCAGTACTTC	CASSQGPLVRETQYF
TRBJ2-2	TRBD1	TRBV27	.	TGTGCCAGCGGGACAGGGGACACCGGGGAGCTGTTTTTT	CASGTGDTGELFF
TRBJ2-7	TRBD2	TRBV7-9	.	TGTGCCAGTACGGGTGCGGGAGAGTTCATGGTGGAGCAGTACTTC	CASTGAGEFMVEQYF
TRBJ2-5	.	TRBV5-1	.	TGCGCCAGCAGCGAGAACTGGGCCCAAGAGACCCAGTACTTC	CASSENWAQETQYF
TRBJ2-7	.	TRBV6-1	.	TGTGCCAGCAGACCCCCCACGAGTGAGCAGTACTTC	CASRPPTSEQYF
TRBJ2-3	.	TRBV4-1	.	TGCGCCAGCAGTCAAATGGAGAGAACTGCCGGTACAGATACGCAGTATTTT	CASSQMERTAGTDTQYF
TRBJ1-5	TRBD1	TRBV4-1	.	TGCGCCAGCAGTCAGGGGGCGGGTAGCAATCAGCCCCAGCATTTT	CASSQGAGSNQPQHF
TRBJ2-3	TRBD2	TRBV5-1	.	TGCGCCAGCAGCCTCGTTAGCGGGAGCACAGATACGCAGTATTTT	CASSLVSGSTDTQYF
TRBJ2-3	.	TRBV5-1	.	TGCGCCAGCAGCTTGGTGGGGGCTGGCACAGATACGCAGTATTTT	CASSLVGAGTDTQYF
TRBJ1-1	.	TRBV27	.	TGTGCCAGCAGTTTATCGAGCGTCGGGGGCACTGAAGCTTTCTTT	CASSLSSVGGTEAFF
TRBJ2-3	.	TRBV20-1	.	TGCAGTGCGGGAGTAGGAGATACGCAGTATTTT	CSAGVGDTQYF
TRBJ2-1	.	TRBV28	.	TGTGCCAGCAGTTTGTTTAGTGCCGGGAGAAAGTACAATGAGCAGTTCTTC	CASSLFSAGRKYNEQFF
TRBJ2-7	.	TRBV5-1	.	TGCGCCAGCAGCGATCCCGGACAGAGCTACGAGCAGTACTTC	CASSDPGQSYEQYF
TRBJ1-1	TRBD1	TRBV29-1	few	TGCAGCGTTGGGGCAGGGGGAGCCGAAGCTTTCTTT	CSVGAGGAEAFF
TRBJ2-7	.	TRBV7-9	.	TGTGCCAGCAGCCACCTCGGTCTGGGGCAGGGAGGATACGAGCAGTACTTC	CASSHLGLGQGGYEQYF
TRBJ2-2	.	TRBV27	.	TGTGCCAGCAGTTTAGGTAGGGGCCCGAACACCGGGGAGCTGTTTTTT	CASSLGRGPNTGELFF
TRBJ2-3	.	TRBV5-1	.	TGCGCCAGCAGCTTGGGATCCACAGCACAGAATACGCAGTATTTT	CASSLGSTAQNTQYF
TRBJ2-1	.	TRBV9	.	TGTGCCAGCAGCGTAGAACCACATGCAGGAAATGAGCAGTTCTTC	CASSVEPHAGNEQFF
TRBJ2-3	.	TRBV29-1	.	TGCAGCGTTGAATTCTCCACAGATACGCAGTATTTT	CSVEFSTDTQYF
TRBJ1-1	TRBD1	TRBV6-5	.	TGTGCCAGCAGTTTAATCCAGGGGGCCGGGTCTGAAGCTTTCTTT	CASSLIQGAGSEAFF
TRBJ2-1	.	TRBV6-1	.	TGTGCCAGCAGTTCTTCCAGTCTCAATGAGCAGTTCTTC	CASSSSSLNEQFF
TRBJ2-3	.	TRBV7-3	.	TGTGCCAGCAGCCTCGGGAGCGTGGCTGGAGATACGCAGTATTTT	CASSLGSVAGDTQYF
TRBJ2-3	.	TRBV5-4	.	TGTGCCAGCAGCATGGACAGTTCAAGCACAGATACGCAGTATTTT	CASSMDSSSTDTQYF
TRBJ2-3	TRBD2	TRBV9	.	TGTGCCAGCAGCCCCCGGGCGGGAGGGCCGGGAGATACGCAGTATTTT	CASSPRAGGPGDTQYF
TRBJ2-7	TRBD1	TRBV18	.	TGTGCCAGCTCACCGGGACAGGGGACCGAGCAGTACTTC	CASSPGQGTEQYF
TRBJ1-4	TRBD1	TRBV27	.	TGTGCCAGCAGTCGGACAGGGTCGCGGGGGAGAGAAAAACTGTTTTTT	CASSRTGSRGREKLFF
TRBJ2-2	TRBD2	TRBV9	.	TGTGCCAGCAGCGAACCTCGAGCGGGAGGGAACACCGGGGAGCTGTTTTTT	CASSEPRAGGNTGELFF
TRBJ1-1	.	TRBV6-6	.	TGTGCCAGCAGTGGGAGGGGAGCTGGGAACACTGAAGCTTTCTTT	CASSGRGAGNTEAFF
TRBJ2-5	.	TRBV5-4	.	TGTGCCAGCAGCGGGTCCTATGGCAGGGCCCAGTACTTC	CASSGSYGRAQYF
TRBJ2-7	TRBD1	TRBV5-1	.	TGCGCCAGCAGCTTGGATGGGACAGGGGTGGGAGAGCAGTACTTC	CASSLDGTGVGEQYF
TRBJ2-5	.	TRBV6-5	.	TGTGGCGTGGGGGCTAGCGGTACCCAAGAGACCCAGTACTTC	CGVGASGTQETQYF
TRBJ2-7	.	TRBV11-2	.	TGTGCCAGCAGCACTAACAGGGTACCCTACGAGCAGTACTTC	CASSTNRVPYEQYF
TRBJ2-3	.	TRBV4-1	.	TGCGCCAGCAGCCACCTCCTTGGGCCTGGGTTAGAGCAGTATTTT	CASSHLLGPGLEQYF
TRBJ1-3	.	TRBV6-1	.	TGTGCCAGCAGGGACACTGGAAACACCATATATTTT	CASRDTGNTIYF
TRBJ2-3	.	TRBV5-4	.	TGTGCCAGCAGCTTGGGGGCCACTACAGATACGCAGTATTTT	CASSLGATTDTQYF
TRBJ2-5	TRBD1	TRBV7-8	.	TGTGCCAGCAGGTTGGGCAGACAGGGGATGAGGGAGACCCAGTACTTC	CASRLGRQGMRETQYF
TRBJ1-1	.	TRBV6-1	.	TGTGCCAGCAGTGATAGAATGAACACTGAAGCTTTCTTT	CASSDRMNTEAFF
TRBJ1-4	TRBD1	TRBV7-2	few	TGTGCCAGCAGCCTAGCCCGGACAGGGACTGAAAAACTGTTTTTT	CASSLARTGTEKLFF
TRBJ2-3	.	TRBV2	once	TGTGCCAGCATGGAAAACGGAGTCAGCACAGATACGCAGTATTTT	CASMENGVSTDTQYF
TRBJ2-1	TRBD2	TRBV6-6	.	TGTGCCAGCAGTCTGGGAGGGACTAGCGGGAATGAGCAGTTCTTC	CASSLGGTSGNEQFF
TRBJ1-1	.	TRBV9	.	TGTGCCAGCACCTCAGGGCTTAGGGGTACTGAAGCTTTCTTT	CASTSGLRGTEAFF
TRBJ2-7	.	TRBV9	.	TGTGCCAGCAGTCCACAGGGAACAGTCTACGAGCAGTACTTC	CASSPQGTVYEQYF
TRBJ1-2	.	TRBV2	once	TGTGCCAGCAGTGTGGGAGGGCAGGTTTATGGCTACACCTTC	CASSVGGQVYGYTF
TRBJ1-5	TRBD1	TRBV13	.	TGTGCCAGCAGTATCAGGGGGTCCGATAGCAATCAGCCCCAGCATTTT	CASSIRGSDSNQPQHF
TRBJ2-7	TRBD2	TRBV4-2	.	TGTGCCAGCAGCCAAGAGGGGTTAGCGGGACTTAAGGGGGAGCAGTACTTC	CASSQEGLAGLKGEQYF
TRBJ1-4	TRBD1	TRBV2	.	TGTGCCAGCAGTTTGGGACAGGGAGCGGTTGAAAAACTGTTTTTT	CASSLGQGAVEKLFF
TRBJ2-7	.	TRBV29-1	.	TGCAGCGTTGTTGCAGGGGTCAACGAGCAGTACTTC	CSVVAGVNEQYF
TRBJ2-7	.	TRBV5-6	.	TGTGCCAGCAGCCTGCCCCCGAGTCGTGAGCAGTACTTC	CASSLPPSREQYF
TRBJ1-2	.	TRBV5-3	.	TGTGCCAGAAGCTTCACAAGGGGGGGGCCCACAGGGCAAGGCTACACCTTC	CARSFTRGGPTGQGYTF
TRBJ1-2	TRBD1	TRBV29-1	.	TGCAGCGTTGGAACAATTGGGGGACAGTTCCAAGGCTACACCTTC	CSVGTIGGQFQGYTF
TRBJ2-1	TRBD2	TRBV11-3	.	TGTGCCAGCAGCCTTAGTATTGCGGGAGTGGGCAATGAGCAGTTCTTC	CASSLSIAGVGNEQFF
TRBJ2-1	TRBD2	TRBV19	.	TGTGCCAGTAGTATGGGACTAGCGGGAGGCTACAATGAGCAGTTCTTC	CASSMGLAGGYNEQFF
TRBJ2-2	TRBD1	TRBV9	.	TGTGCCAGCAGCACTCGACAGGGGAACACCGGGGAGCTGTTTTTT	CASSTRQGNTGELFF
TRBJ1-1	.	TRBV11-2	.	TGTGCCAGCAGCTTCAGGGTTTTAGGCACTGAAGCTTTCTTT	CASSFRVLGTEAFF
TRBJ2-7	.	TRBV7-9	.	TGTGCCAGCAGCCCTCAGGTTCGCGAGCAGTACTTC	CASSPQVREQYF
TRBJ1-3	.	TRBV5-5	.	TGTGCCAGCAGCGCGGGTCCAGGAAACACCATATATTTT	CASSAGPGNTIYF
TRBJ2-6	.	TRBV5-5	.	TGTGCCAGCAGCTTGGTTAAAGCTGGGCCTGGGGCCAACGTCCTGACTTTC	CASSLVKAGPGANVLTF
TRBJ1-3	.	TRBV18	.	TGTGCCAGCTCACCACGGCAAACAGAGTCTGGAAACACCATATATTTT	CASSPRQTESGNTIYF